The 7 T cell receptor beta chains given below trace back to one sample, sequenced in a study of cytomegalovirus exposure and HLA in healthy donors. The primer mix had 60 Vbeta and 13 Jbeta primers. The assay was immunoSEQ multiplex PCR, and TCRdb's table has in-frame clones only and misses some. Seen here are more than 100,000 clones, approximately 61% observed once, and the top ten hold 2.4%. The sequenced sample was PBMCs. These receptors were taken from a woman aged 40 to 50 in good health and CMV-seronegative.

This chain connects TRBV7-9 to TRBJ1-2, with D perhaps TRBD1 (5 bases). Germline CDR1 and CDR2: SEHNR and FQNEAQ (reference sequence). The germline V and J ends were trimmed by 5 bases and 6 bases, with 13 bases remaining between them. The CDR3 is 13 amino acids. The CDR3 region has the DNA TGTGCCAGCAGCCCCGGGGGACCTGATGGCTACACCTTC. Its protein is CASSPGGPDGYTF.

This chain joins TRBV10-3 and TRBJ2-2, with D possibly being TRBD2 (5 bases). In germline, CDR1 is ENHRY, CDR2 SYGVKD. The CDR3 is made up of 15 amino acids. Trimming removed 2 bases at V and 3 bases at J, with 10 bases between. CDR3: CAISETPRDTGELFF. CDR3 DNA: TGTGCCATCAGTGAGACCCCGAGGGACACCGGGGAGCTGTTTTTT.

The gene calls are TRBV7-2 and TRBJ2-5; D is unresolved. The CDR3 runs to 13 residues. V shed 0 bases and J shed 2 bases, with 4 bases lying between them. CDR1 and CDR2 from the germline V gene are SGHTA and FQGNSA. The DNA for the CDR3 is TGTGCCAGCAGCTTAGCGGCTCAAGAGACCCAGTACTTC. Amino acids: CASSLAAQETQYF.

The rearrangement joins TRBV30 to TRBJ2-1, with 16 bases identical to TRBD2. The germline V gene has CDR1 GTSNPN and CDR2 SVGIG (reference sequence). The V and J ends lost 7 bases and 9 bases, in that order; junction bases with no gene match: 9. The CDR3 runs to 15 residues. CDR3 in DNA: TGTGCCTCTTGGGTGGGACTAGCGGGGGGGAGTGAGCAGTTCTTC. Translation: CASWVGLAGGSEQFF.

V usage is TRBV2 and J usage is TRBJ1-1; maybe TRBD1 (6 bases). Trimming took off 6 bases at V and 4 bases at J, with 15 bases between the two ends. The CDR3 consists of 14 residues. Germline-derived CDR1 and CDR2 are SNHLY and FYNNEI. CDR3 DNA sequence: TGTGCCAGCAGCGCAGGGGAGGGGAGCACTGAAGCTTTCTTT. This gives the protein CASSAGEGSTEAFF.

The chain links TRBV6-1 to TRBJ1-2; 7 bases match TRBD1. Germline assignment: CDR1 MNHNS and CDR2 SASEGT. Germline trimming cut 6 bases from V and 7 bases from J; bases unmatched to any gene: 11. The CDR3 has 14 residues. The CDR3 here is CASRQDRVPGGYTF. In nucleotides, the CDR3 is TGTGCCAGCAGGCAAGACAGGGTACCAGGTGGCTACACCTTC.

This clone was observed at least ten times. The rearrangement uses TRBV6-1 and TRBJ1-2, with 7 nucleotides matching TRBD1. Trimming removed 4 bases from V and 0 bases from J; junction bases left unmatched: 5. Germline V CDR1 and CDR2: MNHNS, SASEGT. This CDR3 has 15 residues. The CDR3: CASSATGTANYGYTF. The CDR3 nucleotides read TGTGCCAGCAGTGCTACCGGGACAGCTAACTATGGCTACACCTTC.